Presented here are 25 T cell receptor beta chains from one specimen sequenced in a study of shared clonotypes between healthy human individuals (dated by TCRdb to between 2020 and 2021). CD8 naive samples were CD45RO-negative cells positively selected for CCR7, giving a CD45RA+CCR7+ population that excluded TemRA cells. Library preparation used the immunoSEQ multiplex PCR assay. Sourced from immuneACCESS, this table was stored by TCRdb with only in-frame sequences that have V and J called. A share of the clones is absent; for the studies checked, an unresolved V gene accounts for under half, and the remainder has no known explanation. The sample profile shows some 2 million clones; 85% to 95% of them were found once. The ten largest account for around 1.2% of the sample. Input material: naive CD8+ T cells sorted from blood. What this sample's cell subset or site label stands for: CD45RA+CCR7+. The receptor set was obtained from a man younger than 30 in good health.

This rearrangement joins TRBV7-9 to TRBJ1-4; the D is unclear. Germline CDR1 reads SEHNR; CDR2 reads FQNEAQ (reference sequence). The V and J ends lost 1 base and 5 bases respectively, with 17 bases between them. This CDR3 comprises 17 residues. The CDR3 sequence: CASSLELASTRNEKLFF. The CDR3, as DNA: TGTGCCAGCAGCTTAGAATTGGCTTCCACCCGCAATGAAAAACTGTTTTTT.

This sequence joins TRBV19 and TRBJ2-1; D is possibly TRBD2 (5 bases). The V end was cut by 5 bases, the J end by 4 bases, with 9 bases between. Germline V gene lookup returns CDR1 LNHDA and CDR2 SQIVND (reference sequence). CDR3 length equals 13 residues. The CDR3 sequence is CASSWTAYNEQFF. CDR3 nucleotides: TGTGCCAGTAGTTGGACTGCTTACAATGAGCAGTTCTTC.

With respect to this clone: The same CDR3 arises from other DNA sequences in this sample as well. The chain has TRBV27 and TRBJ2-7; perhaps TRBD1 as D (5 bases). The CDR3 contains 14 residues. The V end was cut by 4 bases, the J end by 4 bases, with 14 bases between. Germline values: CDR1 MNHEY, CDR2 SMNVEV (reference sequence). CDR3 DNA: TGTGCCAGCAGTTGGTCGGGCAGGGCATACGAGCAGTACTTC. Amino acid sequence: CASSWSGRAYEQYF.

This chain connects TRBV5-6 to TRBJ1-3, with D tentatively TRBD1 (6 bases). The CDR3 is made up of 14 amino acids. The ends were cut back, 0 bases at V and 8 bases at J, with 12 bases in the middle. Germline CDR1 is SGHDT and CDR2 is YYEEEE. CDR3 nucleotides: TGTGCCAGCAGCTTGGGGGCAGGGGTGCACACCATATATTTT. Translating it yields CASSLGAGVHTIYF.

This sequence joins TRBV5-4 and TRBJ1-2; a possible D gene is TRBD1 (5 bases). This CDR3 is 14 amino acids long. V was shortened by 6 bases and J by 6 bases, with 18 bases between the two germline ends. CDR1 and CDR2 from the germline V gene are SGHNT and YYREEE (reference sequence). The CDR3 nucleotides read TGTGCCAGCACCGGGGGTCAGATCCCAGATGGCTACACCTTC. Amino acid sequence: CASTGGQIPDGYTF.

This clone was seen a single time. This chain connects TRBV27 to TRBJ2-1, with a weak D call TRBD2 (6 bases). Trimming left V 6 bases short and J 6 bases short, with 12 bases between. The CDR3 is 13 residues long. From germline, CDR1 is MNHEY and CDR2 SMNVEV (reference sequence). The CDR3 DNA sequence: TGTGCCAGCAGGTCGGGACTCATCAATGAGCAGTTCTTC. Encoded protein: CASRSGLINEQFF.

Concerning this clone: The same CDR3 arises from other DNA sequences in this sample as well. The genes are TRBV5-6 and TRBJ2-7; tentatively, D is TRBD1 or TRBD2 (5 bases each). V was trimmed by 4 bases and J by 2 bases, leaving 10 bases between them. Germline V CDR1 and CDR2: SGHDT, YYEEEE. The CDR3 loop spans 13 amino acids. CDR3 sequence (DNA): TGTGCCAGCAGCCTCGGGACCCCCTACGAGCAGTACTTC. It translates to CASSLGTPYEQYF.

The gene calls are TRBV19 and TRBJ2-1; unclear D gene. Germline CDR1 is LNHDA and CDR2 is SQIVND (reference sequence). CDR3 length: 15 residues. V lost 4 bases and J 4 bases, leaving 14 bases between the germline ends. The CDR3 bases are TGTGCCAGTAGTAGGGCAGTGGGTCGATACAATGAGCAGTTCTTC. This gives the protein CASSRAVGRYNEQFF. The full variable domain, completed using reference TRBV19 and TRBJ2-1, is DGGITQSPKYLFRKEGQNVTLSCEQNLNHDAMYWYRQDPGQGLRLIYYSQIVNDFQKGDIAEGYSVSREKKESFPLTVTSAQKNPTAFYLCASSRAVGRYNEQFFGPGTRLTVL.

V is TRBV4-1 and J is TRBJ1-5; a possible D gene is TRBD1 (5 bases). Germline CDR1 MGHRA, CDR2 YSYEKL. V was clipped by 0 bases and J by 5 bases, with 11 bases between them. This CDR3 spans 15 amino acids. The CDR3 DNA reads TGCGCCAGCAGCCAAGATTGGGCAGGGTATCAGCCCCAGCATTTT. It translates to CASSQDWAGYQPQHF.

CDR3 residues: CASSQVDNYYEQYF. The CDR3 DNA sequence: TGCGCCAGCAGCCAAGTGGACAATTACTACGAGCAGTACTTC. This rearrangement joins TRBV4-1 to TRBJ2-7; D might be TRBD1 (5 bases). Germline loops: CDR1 MGHRA, CDR2 YSYEKL. The CDR3 totals 14 residues. V gave up 1 base and J gave up 3 bases, with 10 bases separating them.

With respect to this clone: This sample includes further DNA sequences coding for the same CDR3. In DNA form, the CDR3 reads TGTGCCAGCAGCGAGGGGGGACAGGGCTCCTACGAGCAGTACTTC. Protein: CASSEGGQGSYEQYF. V gene TRBV9 combines with J gene TRBJ2-7; TRBD1 agrees at 9 bases. The V segment lost 3 bases and the J segment 0 bases; nucleotides outside the gene matches: 4. CDR3 length equals 15 residues. The germline V gene encodes CDR1 SGDLS and CDR2 YYNGEE.

The chain recombines TRBV9 with TRBJ2-7, with 7 bases matching TRBD1. Germline CDR1 SGDLS, CDR2 YYNGEE. V lost 3 bases and J lost 2; bases outside the gene matches: 8. The CDR3 runs 15 residues. The CDR3 nucleotides read TGTGCCAGCAGCGGCAAGCCGGGACAGACCTACGAGCAGTACTTC. It is translated as CASSGKPGQTYEQYF.

The chain couples TRBV29-1 to TRBJ2-3; 7 nucleotides line up with TRBD1. The V segment lost 4 bases and the J segment 2 bases; nucleotides outside the gene matches: 6. CDR1 is SQVTM, CDR2 ANQGSEA, per germline. The CDR3 covers 14 residues. The CDR3 DNA reads as TGCAGCGTTGTTGGGACAGTACACACAGATACGCAGTATTTT. It translates to CSVVGTVHTDTQYF.

Details on this clone: This specimen includes other DNA sequences encoding the same CDR3. The V call is TRBV5-6, the J call TRBJ2-1; 12 bases line up with TRBD2. V trimming: 4 bases; J trimming: 0 bases; junction bases outside the gene matches: 5. The germline V gene encodes CDR1 SGHDT and CDR2 YYEEEE. The CDR3 consists of 17 residues. This chain's CDR3 is CASSLGLAGSSYNEQFF. CDR3 sequence (DNA): TGTGCCAGCAGCCTAGGACTAGCGGGGAGCTCCTACAATGAGCAGTTCTTC.

The chain uses TRBV30 and TRBJ2-7; 9 bases line up with TRBD1. The CDR3 runs 15 residues. The germline gives CDR1 GTSNPN, CDR2 SVGIG (reference sequence). Losses at the gene ends were 3 bases for V and 2 bases for J; bases not matched to a gene: 8. CDR3 in amino acids: CAWRELGQGPYEQYF. The DNA of the CDR3 is TGTGCCTGGAGGGAATTAGGACAGGGGCCCTACGAGCAGTACTTC.

With respect to this clone: The sample contains more than one DNA sequence encoding this CDR3. V gene TRBV7-2 combines with J gene TRBJ2-5; D unresolved. The CDR3 runs 13 residues. V lost 1 base, J lost 3 bases, and 6 bases lay in between. CDR1 is SGHTA and CDR2 is FQGNSA in the germline V gene. DNA for the CDR3: TGTGCCAGCAGCTTAGATTCAGAAGAGACCCAGTACTTC. Amino acid sequence: CASSLDSEETQYF.

V usage is TRBV5-6 and J usage is TRBJ1-1; no definite D call. Trimming left V 2 bases short and J 11 bases short, with 13 bases between. Germline values: CDR1 SGHDT, CDR2 YYEEEE. The CDR3 contains 12 residues. The CDR3 DNA reads TGTGCCAGCAGCTTTCAAAGGGAGGCGGCTTTCTTT. Its protein is CASSFQREAAFF.

This sequence joins TRBV5-8 and TRBJ1-5; 8 bases are a match to TRBD1. CDR3 size: 15 residues. The trim removed 4 bases at V and 2 bases at J, leaving 5 bases unmatched. CDR1 and CDR2 from the germline V gene are SGHTS and YDEGEE. The CDR3 DNA is TGTGCCAGCAGCGCTCAGGGGGCGGGCAATCAGCCCCAGCATTTT. Residues: CASSAQGAGNQPQHF. Drawing the rest from reference TRBV5-8 and TRBJ1-5, the complete variable domain is EAGVTQSPTHLIKTRGQQATLRCSPISGHTSVYWYQQALGLGLQFLLWYDEGEERNRGNFPPRFSGRQFPNYSSELNVNALELEDSALYLCASSAQGAGNQPQHFGDGTRLSIL.

The genes are TRBV28 and TRBJ1-1, with TRBD1 identical over 8 bases. The CDR3 has 17 amino acids. The ends lost 1 base at V and 1 base at J; junction bases unmatched: 8. Germline V gene data show CDR1 as MDHEN and CDR2 as SYDVKM. CDR3 loop: CASSLFSGGDGNTEAFF. The CDR3 nucleotides are TGTGCCAGCAGTTTATTTTCAGGGGGCGACGGGAACACTGAAGCTTTCTTT.

Details on this clone: Other DNA sequences in this sample translate to the same CDR3. The J gene is TRBJ1-1, the V gene TRBV9; no reliable D call. This CDR3 is built from 13 residues. The V end was cut by 0 bases, the J end by 4 bases, with 7 bases between. CDR1 is SGDLS and CDR2 is YYNGEE in the germline V gene. The CDR3 region is CASSVVEGTEAFF. The CDR3, as DNA: TGTGCCAGCAGCGTAGTCGAGGGCACTGAAGCTTTCTTT.

The rearrangement joins TRBV13 to TRBJ2-5; D perhaps matches TRBD2 (6 bases). The CDR3 runs to 16 residues. Germline loops: CDR1 PRHDT, CDR2 FYEKMQ (reference sequence). The V and J ends lost 2 bases and 5 bases respectively, with 18 bases between them. DNA of the CDR3: TGTGCCAGCAGCTTACGGGAGAGGGGTTCAAGGGAGACCCAGTACTTC. This encodes CASSLRERGSRETQYF.

The rearrangement links TRBV9 to TRBJ1-2; 9 nucleotides align to TRBD1. The length of the CDR3 is 16 residues. Germline CDR1 reads SGDLS; CDR2 reads YYNGEE. The V gene end was trimmed by 4 bases and the J gene end by 4 bases; junction bases not matched to a gene: 11. The CDR3 region is CASSSSDRDRVYGYTF. The DNA of the CDR3 is TGTGCCAGCAGCTCAAGCGACCGGGACAGGGTCTATGGCTACACCTTC.

In regard to this clone: In the same sample, other DNA sequences code for this CDR3. The chain carries TRBV27 and TRBJ2-3, with 7 positions matching TRBD2. The CDR3 is 16 residues long. The V segment lost 5 bases and the J segment 0 bases; nucleotides outside the gene matches: 8. The germline CDR1 and CDR2 sequences are MNHEY and SMNVEV (reference sequence). This CDR3 reads CASSPLAGSSTDTQYF. The CDR3 DNA follows: TGTGCCAGCAGTCCCTTAGCGGGTTCCAGCACAGATACGCAGTATTTT.

CDR3: CASSEIGDFSNQPQHF. The CDR3, as DNA: TGTGCCAGCAGTGAGATAGGGGATTTTAGCAATCAGCCCCAGCATTTT. The J gene is TRBJ1-5, the V gene TRBV2, with a possible D match to TRBD1 (5 bases). CDR3 length: 16 amino acids. V was clipped by 3 bases and J by 0 bases, with 12 bases between them. Per the germline V gene, CDR1 is SNHLY and CDR2 is FYNNEI.

As regards this clone: The same CDR3 can be traced to other DNA sequences in this sample. This chain uses TRBV28 with TRBJ2-3; 9 nucleotides match TRBD1. The CDR3 covers 15 residues. Germline values: CDR1 MDHEN, CDR2 SYDVKM. J was trimmed by 1 base and V by 6 bases; bases with no gene match: 5. CDR3 nucleotide sequence: TGTGCCAGCAGGGGGGACAGGGAAGGCACAGATACGCAGTATTTT. Amino acids: CASRGDREGTDTQYF. Full variable domain (outside the CDR3, taken from reference TRBV28 and TRBJ2-3): DVKVTQSSRYLVKRTGEKVFLECVQDMDHENMFWYRQDPGLGLRLIYFSYDVKMKEKGDIPEGYSVSREKKERFSLILESASTNQTSMYLCASRGDREGTDTQYFGPGTRLTVL.